The clone carrying this T cell receptor (beta chain) was detected only a few times. Its antigen remains unknown. The sample belongs to a study of beta chain features in type 1 diabetes. Study-wide points: For patients, the naive, central memory and Treg TCRB repertoires appeared more alike than for healthy donors.

Of the isolated RNA, all was reverse transcribed, and so the sequenced material was expressed TCRB transcripts. Using immunoSEQ multiplex PCR, the repertoire was profiled, and TCRdb retains in-frame clones only, with some absent. The sample has approximately 150,000 clones, roughly 9.3% seen once. The material sequenced was central memory CD4+ T cells from blood. This clonotype was obtained from a woman aged 40 to 49 in good health.

CDR3 sequence: CASSWRSGGSMGTQYF. In DNA form, the CDR3 reads TGTGCCAGCAGCTGGAGGAGCGGGGGGTCGATGGGAACCCAGTACTTC. J is TRBJ2-5 and V is TRBV5-6; 9 bases are a match to TRBD2. Germline lookup yields CDR1 SGHDT and CDR2 YYEEEE. With V trimmed by 3 bases and J by 8 bases, 14 bases remained unmatched. This CDR3 spans 16 amino acids.